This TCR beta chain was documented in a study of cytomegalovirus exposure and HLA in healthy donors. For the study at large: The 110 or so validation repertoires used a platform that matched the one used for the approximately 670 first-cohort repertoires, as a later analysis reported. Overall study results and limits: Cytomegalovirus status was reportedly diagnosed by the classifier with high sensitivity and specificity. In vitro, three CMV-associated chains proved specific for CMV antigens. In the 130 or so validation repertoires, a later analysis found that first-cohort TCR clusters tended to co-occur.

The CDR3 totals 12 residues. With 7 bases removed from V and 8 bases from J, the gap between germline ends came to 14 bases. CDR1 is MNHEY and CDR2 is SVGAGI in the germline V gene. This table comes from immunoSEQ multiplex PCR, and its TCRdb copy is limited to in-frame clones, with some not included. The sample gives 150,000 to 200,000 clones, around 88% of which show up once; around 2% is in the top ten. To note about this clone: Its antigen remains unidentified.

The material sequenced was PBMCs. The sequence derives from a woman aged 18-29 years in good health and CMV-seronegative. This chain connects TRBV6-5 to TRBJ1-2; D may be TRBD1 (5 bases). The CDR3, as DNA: TGTGCCAGCACCCTAGGGGACTCCGGCTACACCTTC. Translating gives CASTLGDSGYTF.